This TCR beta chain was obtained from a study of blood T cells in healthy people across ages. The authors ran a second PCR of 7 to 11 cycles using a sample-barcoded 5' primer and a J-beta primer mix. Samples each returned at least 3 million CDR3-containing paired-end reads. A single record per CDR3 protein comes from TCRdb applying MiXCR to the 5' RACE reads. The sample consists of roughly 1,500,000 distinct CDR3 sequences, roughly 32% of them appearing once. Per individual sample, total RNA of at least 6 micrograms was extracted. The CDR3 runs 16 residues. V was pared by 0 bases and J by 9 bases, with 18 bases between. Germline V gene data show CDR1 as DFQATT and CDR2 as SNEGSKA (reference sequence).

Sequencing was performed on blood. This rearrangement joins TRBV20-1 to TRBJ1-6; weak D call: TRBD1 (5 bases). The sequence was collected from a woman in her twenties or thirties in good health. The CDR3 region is CSARDMEQGSSSPLHF. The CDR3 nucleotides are TGCAGTGCTAGAGATATGGAGCAGGGATCTTCTTCACCCCTCCACTTT.